The sequence of this T cell receptor (beta chain) was determined in a study of OX40 agonist ivuxolimab in advanced cancers. In germline, CDR1 is MNHEY, CDR2 SMNVEV (reference sequence). CDR3 size: 15 residues. Data came from immunoSEQ multiplex PCR; TCRdb stores just in-frame clones and leaves some out. The sample lists 80,000 to 100,000 clones, over 85% occurring once. A word on this clone: The junction shows a germline mismatch at one end, possibly a read error.

This material consisted of CD4+ or CD8+ T cells sorted from blood, taken in a trial of the OX40 agonist ivuxolimab. This sequence originates from an adult with an advanced solid tumor such as melanoma, head and neck, liver or kidney cancer. The chain combines TRBV27 with TRBJ2-5, with 9 nucleotides matching TRBD2. The CDR3 DNA sequence: TGTGCCGGCAGTTTAAGGCCTAGCGGGGCTGGGGGCCAGTACTTC. It yields the protein CAGSLRPSGAGGQYF.